One and the same sample provided the 18 T cell receptor beta chains below, sequenced in a study of neurological immune-mediated disorders. TCRdb processed the 5' RACE reads anew with MiXCR; each CDR3 protein has one entry. The profile shows some 87,000 distinct CDR3 sequences, approximately 5.8% of them singletons. The sample's time point: longitudinal time-point 2. Sequencing was done on a sample of PBMCs. The receptors here all came from a woman aged 55-69 years with multiple sclerosis.

This clonotype showed up many times. The V gene is TRBV20-1, the J gene TRBJ2-2, with 9 nucleotides matching TRBD2. The CDR3 totals 15 residues. Trimming took 5 bases from V and 5 from J; bases not matched to a gene: 9. The germline V gene has CDR1 DFQATT and CDR2 SNEGSKA (reference sequence). The CDR3: CSAPSGGRRTGELFF. The CDR3 DNA sequence: TGCAGTGCTCCCAGCGGGGGGAGACGAACCGGGGAGCTGTTTTTT.

The table lists this clonotype with many counts. The junction and the germline gene differ at one end; a read error may be behind it. The chain combines TRBV7-7 with TRBJ2-1, with 8 nucleotides matching TRBD2. Per the germline V gene, CDR1 is SSHAT and CDR2 is FNYEAQ (reference sequence). CDR3 size: 14 residues. CDR3 DNA: TGTGCTAGCAGCCCCGGACTAGCAGAGAATGAGCAGTTCTTC. The encoded protein is CASSPGLAENEQFF.

At least ten counts were recorded for this clonotype. The chain couples TRBV3-1 to TRBJ1-6; 9 nucleotides match TRBD1. This CDR3 is 17 amino acids long. CDR1 LGHDT and CDR2 YNNKEL come from the germline V gene (reference sequence). Trimming removed 1 base from V and 7 bases from J; junction bases left unmatched: 8. The chain's CDR3 is CASSQGSGQGTNSPLHF. As DNA, the CDR3 is TGTGCCAGCAGCCAAGGAAGCGGACAGGGGACGAATTCACCCCTCCACTTT.

Concerning this clonotype itself: The germline gene is not matched at one end of the junction; a read error may be the cause. This chain's CDR3 is CVSNQLSGYTEAFF. The CDR3 region has the DNA TGTGTCAGCAACCAATTGTCAGGCTACACTGAAGCTTTCTTT. The chain links TRBV6-5 to TRBJ1-1; no reliable D call. CDR1 is MNHEY and CDR2 is SVGAGI in the germline V gene. The CDR3 consists of 14 residues.

This clonotype showed up just a few times. J is TRBJ2-1 and V is TRBV5-5; D not resolved. Germline CDR1 SGHKS, CDR2 YYEKEE (reference sequence). V lost 1 base and J lost 7, with 15 bases in between. The CDR3 covers 15 residues. Here the CDR3 DNA reads TGTGCCAGCAGCTTGAAGTCCCTTATGGGGAATGAGCAGTTCTTC. Protein product: CASSLKSLMGNEQFF.

There are many counts of this clonotype. The gene calls are TRBV5-6 and TRBJ2-7; D may be TRBD1 (6 bases). V was cut by 5 bases and J by 0 bases, with 18 bases left in between. The CDR3 is 16 residues long. Germline loops: CDR1 SGHDT, CDR2 YYEEEE. The CDR3: CASSPAGAGSSYEQYF. CDR3 DNA sequence: TGTGCCAGCAGTCCCGCAGGGGCAGGGAGCTCCTACGAGCAGTACTTC.

This clonotype was seen repeatedly, ten times or more. This chain connects TRBV5-1 to TRBJ2-7; TRBD1 aligns across 8 bases. V lost 0 bases and J lost 2; bases outside the gene matches: 4. This CDR3 region has 15 residues. Germline CDR1 SGHRS, CDR2 YFSETQ. CDR3 sequence: CASSLGGTGTYEQYF. The CDR3 DNA is TGCGCCAGCAGCTTGGGTGGGACAGGTACCTACGAGCAGTACTTC.

This clonotype was found many times. This chain links TRBV4-2 with TRBJ1-6; 7 nucleotides line up with TRBD1. With 3 bases clipped from V and 10 bases from J, the junction kept 9 bases outside the gene matches. The CDR3 spans 15 residues. Per germline, CDR1 LGHNA and CDR2 YNFKEQ. The CDR3 is CASSQEPGTASPLHF. In DNA form, the CDR3 reads TGTGCCAGCAGCCAGGAACCCGGGACAGCATCACCCCTCCACTTT.

This clonotype was recorded many times. V is TRBV28 and J is TRBJ2-7, with 7 nucleotides matching TRBD1. CDR1 is MDHEN, CDR2 SYDVKM, per germline. With 5 bases clipped from V and 0 bases from J, the junction kept 4 bases outside the gene matches. The CDR3 extends over 14 amino acids. CDR3 residues: CASSTGDSSYEQYF. CDR3 in DNA: TGTGCCAGCAGTACAGGGGACAGCTCCTACGAGCAGTACTTC. The full variable domain, with the rest looked up from reference TRBV28 and TRBJ2-7, is DVKVTQSSRYLVKRTGEKVFLECVQDMDHENMFWYRQDPGLGLRLIYFSYDVKMKEKGDIPEGYSVSREKKERFSLILESASTNQTSMYLCASSTGDSSYEQYFGPGTRLTVT.

The chain carries TRBV27 and TRBJ2-7; D remains unclear. CDR3 length equals 15 residues. Trimming stripped 6 bases from V and 2 bases from J, with 17 bases between. Germline CDR1 and CDR2: MNHEY and SMNVEV (reference sequence). In DNA form, the CDR3 reads TGTGCCAGCAGCCCCCACCCCCACTGTACCTACGAGCAGTACTTC. Residues: CASSPHPHCTYEQYF.

This clonotype was seen at least ten times. V usage is TRBV2 and J usage is TRBJ2-1; a weak D match, TRBD2 (6 bases). V lost 7 bases, J lost 6 bases, and 19 bases lay in between. CDR1 is SNHLY and CDR2 is FYNNEI in the germline V gene. The CDR3 sequence is 15 residues long. CDR3 amino acids: CASTAHREPPNEQFF. DNA of the CDR3: TGTGCCAGCACGGCCCATCGGGAGCCCCCCAATGAGCAGTTCTTC. The whole variable domain, filled in from reference TRBV2 and TRBJ2-1, reads EPEVTQTPSHQVTQMGQEVILRCVPISNHLYFYWYRQILGQKVEFLVSFYNNEISEKSEIFDDQFSVERPDGSNFTLKIRSTKLEDSAMYFCASTAHREPPNEQFFGPGTRLTVL.

This clonotype has at least ten counts. V and J are TRBV3-1 and TRBJ2-7, with D perhaps TRBD1 (6 bases). This CDR3 spans 13 amino acids. Germline CDR1 is LGHDT and CDR2 is YNNKEL (reference sequence). V was trimmed by 5 bases and J by 5 bases, leaving 13 bases between them. CDR3 region: CASSMTGFHEQYF. The CDR3 DNA reads TGTGCCAGCAGCATGACAGGTTTCCACGAGCAGTACTTC.

Many counts were recorded for this clonotype. The rearrangement uses TRBV28 and TRBJ1-5, with D possibly matching TRBD1 (6 bases). Trimming left V 2 bases short and J 5 bases short, with 10 bases between. The CDR3 runs 14 residues. The germline V gene has CDR1 MDHEN and CDR2 SYDVKM. The CDR3 is CASSLIAGDQPQHF. In DNA form, the CDR3 reads TGTGCCAGCAGTTTAATAGCAGGGGATCAGCCCCAGCATTTT.

In its sample, this clonotype was seen many times. The chain uses TRBV6-4 and TRBJ1-5; no clear D gene. V lost 3 bases and J lost 1, with 7 bases in between. Per the germline V gene, CDR1 is MRHNA and CDR2 is SNTAGT. There are 14 residues in the CDR3. The CDR3, as DNA: TGTGCCAGCAGTGAGGACCAGAGCAATCAGCCCCAGCATTTT. It translates to CASSEDQSNQPQHF.

This clonotype showed up many times. This chain joins TRBV4-1 and TRBJ1-6; the D is unclear. Germline loops: CDR1 MGHRA, CDR2 YSYEKL. Trimming removed 1 base from V and 7 bases from J, with 5 bases in between. This CDR3 contains 13 residues. In nucleotides, the CDR3 is TGCGCCAGCAGCCAAGGGGGAAATTCACCCCTCCACTTT. This sequence encodes CASSQGGNSPLHF.

This clonotype was seen ten or more times. The chain combines TRBV20-1 with TRBJ2-7; TRBD1 aligns across 9 bases. V dropped 6 bases and J dropped 5; count of bases not matched to a gene: 11. Germline V gene data show CDR1 as DFQATT and CDR2 as SNEGSKA (reference sequence). There are 14 residues in the CDR3. CDR3 bases: TGCAGTGCCAGCTTCCCGGGACAGGGTAACGAGCAGTACTTC. Translation: CSASFPGQGNEQYF.

The chain joins TRBV5-4 to TRBJ2-3, with D hard to call. This CDR3 is built from 14 residues. Deletions cut 3 bases from V and 1 base from J, with 9 bases between. Germline V CDR1 and CDR2: SGHNT, YYREEE (reference sequence). CDR3 sequence reads: CASSWEEGTDTQYF. CDR3 DNA: TGTGCCAGCAGCTGGGAAGAAGGCACAGATACGCAGTATTTT.

The chain joins TRBV14 to TRBJ1-3; 10 bases agree with TRBD1. This CDR3 spans 15 amino acids. CDR1 and CDR2 (germline): SGHDN, FVKESK. V was clipped by 5 bases and J by 7 bases; unmatched bases: 8. The CDR3 protein is CASSARTGGVNTIYF. The CDR3 DNA follows: TGTGCCAGCAGCGCCCGGACAGGGGGTGTTAACACCATATATTTT. Together with reference TRBV14 and TRBJ1-3, the CDR3 gives the full variable domain: EAGVTQFPSHSVIEKGQTVTLRCDPISGHDNLYWYRRVMGKEIKFLLHFVKESKQDESGMPNNRFLAERTGGTYSTLKVQPAELEDSGVYFCASSARTGGVNTIYFGEGSWLTVV.